The entry that follows covers one T cell receptor (beta chain) sequence. This receptor's antigen is unknown. Per-base qualities were not stored, and no clone one base away is much larger. Flow cytometry had shown CD8+CD57+ cell expansion in the patients selected for sequencing. Severe acquired aplastic anemia was diagnosed in all patients according to International Study of Aplastic Anemia and Agranulocytosis and Camitta criteria. At the time blood was sampled, none of the patients had received any therapy. In this study, sorted CD4+ and CD8+ T cells from the blood of healthy subjects and of severe aplastic anemia patients had their TCR repertoires deep-sequenced. Patients were enrolled under clinicaltrials.gov protocols 00001620, 01623167, 00001397, 00071045, 00081523 and 00961064 in the USA. Ficoll-Paque density gradient centrifugation was used to isolate peripheral blood mononuclear cells. Before DNA extraction, CD4+ and CD8+ T cells were sorted by FACS or by magnetic beads.

The data belong to a study of CD8+CD57+ T cells in acquired aplastic anemia (dated by TCRdb to 2017 to 2018). About the full investigation: A mean of about 3.2 ug of DNA, ranging from about 0.17 to 30 ug, was extracted from sorted CD4+ and CD8+ cells. CD8+CD57+ expansion was defined as frequency above the mean frequency observed in healthy subjects.

Reading from cysteine to phenylalanine, the CDR3 counts 14 amino acids. Only the CDR3 portion is preserved as DNA: 42 bases, with reading frame beginning at the first base. The junction shows trimming of 5 bases on V and 1 base on J, and the gene matches do not reach 2 bases of it. In the germline V gene (reference sequence), CDR1 corresponds to SEHNR and CDR2 to FQNEAQ. TCR beta VDJ combination and CDR3 sequence profiling used genomic DNA as the template. An Illumina HiSeq 2000 was used for TCR repertoire sequencing. Per the original workflow: TRBV/TRBJ rearrangement plots, CDR3 size and DJ length profiles, and Simpson's diversity index were used to evaluate the repertoires. The immunodominant clone was defined as the most abundant DNA sequence in deep sequencing data. CDR3 amino acid sequences were screened for sharing across subjects and compared with published repertoires and the VDJdb database. TCRdb reran the public reads through fastp at Q25 and MiXCR, keeping productive beta chains. Every CDR3 protein is listed once, alongside the most common genes and DNA of its rows. TCRdb, rather than the study authors, made the V and J calls. Counted in this sample were some 160,000 distinct CDR3 sequences; 47% of them appeared once. Of the sample, about 2.8% falls within the top ten clones.

Points the paper makes about the study in general: Twenty-nine CD8+ CDR3 sequences were found in both patients and controls but appeared to be highly expressed in patients and within the immunodominant clones of the patients. CD8+ Simpson's diversity did not differ significantly between patients and healthy controls (P=0.060).

The receptor was isolated from a human donor with aplastic anemia. The rearrangement combines TRBV7-9 with TRBJ2-3, and TRBD2 matches 8 of the central bases. The sequencing input was sorted CD4+, CD8+, or CD8+CD57+ T cells (not recorded which) from PBMCs. The CDR3 protein sequence reads: CASSVSGGTDTQYF. The sequenced DNA: TGTGCCAGCAGCGTTAGCGGGGGCACAGATACGCAGTATTTT.